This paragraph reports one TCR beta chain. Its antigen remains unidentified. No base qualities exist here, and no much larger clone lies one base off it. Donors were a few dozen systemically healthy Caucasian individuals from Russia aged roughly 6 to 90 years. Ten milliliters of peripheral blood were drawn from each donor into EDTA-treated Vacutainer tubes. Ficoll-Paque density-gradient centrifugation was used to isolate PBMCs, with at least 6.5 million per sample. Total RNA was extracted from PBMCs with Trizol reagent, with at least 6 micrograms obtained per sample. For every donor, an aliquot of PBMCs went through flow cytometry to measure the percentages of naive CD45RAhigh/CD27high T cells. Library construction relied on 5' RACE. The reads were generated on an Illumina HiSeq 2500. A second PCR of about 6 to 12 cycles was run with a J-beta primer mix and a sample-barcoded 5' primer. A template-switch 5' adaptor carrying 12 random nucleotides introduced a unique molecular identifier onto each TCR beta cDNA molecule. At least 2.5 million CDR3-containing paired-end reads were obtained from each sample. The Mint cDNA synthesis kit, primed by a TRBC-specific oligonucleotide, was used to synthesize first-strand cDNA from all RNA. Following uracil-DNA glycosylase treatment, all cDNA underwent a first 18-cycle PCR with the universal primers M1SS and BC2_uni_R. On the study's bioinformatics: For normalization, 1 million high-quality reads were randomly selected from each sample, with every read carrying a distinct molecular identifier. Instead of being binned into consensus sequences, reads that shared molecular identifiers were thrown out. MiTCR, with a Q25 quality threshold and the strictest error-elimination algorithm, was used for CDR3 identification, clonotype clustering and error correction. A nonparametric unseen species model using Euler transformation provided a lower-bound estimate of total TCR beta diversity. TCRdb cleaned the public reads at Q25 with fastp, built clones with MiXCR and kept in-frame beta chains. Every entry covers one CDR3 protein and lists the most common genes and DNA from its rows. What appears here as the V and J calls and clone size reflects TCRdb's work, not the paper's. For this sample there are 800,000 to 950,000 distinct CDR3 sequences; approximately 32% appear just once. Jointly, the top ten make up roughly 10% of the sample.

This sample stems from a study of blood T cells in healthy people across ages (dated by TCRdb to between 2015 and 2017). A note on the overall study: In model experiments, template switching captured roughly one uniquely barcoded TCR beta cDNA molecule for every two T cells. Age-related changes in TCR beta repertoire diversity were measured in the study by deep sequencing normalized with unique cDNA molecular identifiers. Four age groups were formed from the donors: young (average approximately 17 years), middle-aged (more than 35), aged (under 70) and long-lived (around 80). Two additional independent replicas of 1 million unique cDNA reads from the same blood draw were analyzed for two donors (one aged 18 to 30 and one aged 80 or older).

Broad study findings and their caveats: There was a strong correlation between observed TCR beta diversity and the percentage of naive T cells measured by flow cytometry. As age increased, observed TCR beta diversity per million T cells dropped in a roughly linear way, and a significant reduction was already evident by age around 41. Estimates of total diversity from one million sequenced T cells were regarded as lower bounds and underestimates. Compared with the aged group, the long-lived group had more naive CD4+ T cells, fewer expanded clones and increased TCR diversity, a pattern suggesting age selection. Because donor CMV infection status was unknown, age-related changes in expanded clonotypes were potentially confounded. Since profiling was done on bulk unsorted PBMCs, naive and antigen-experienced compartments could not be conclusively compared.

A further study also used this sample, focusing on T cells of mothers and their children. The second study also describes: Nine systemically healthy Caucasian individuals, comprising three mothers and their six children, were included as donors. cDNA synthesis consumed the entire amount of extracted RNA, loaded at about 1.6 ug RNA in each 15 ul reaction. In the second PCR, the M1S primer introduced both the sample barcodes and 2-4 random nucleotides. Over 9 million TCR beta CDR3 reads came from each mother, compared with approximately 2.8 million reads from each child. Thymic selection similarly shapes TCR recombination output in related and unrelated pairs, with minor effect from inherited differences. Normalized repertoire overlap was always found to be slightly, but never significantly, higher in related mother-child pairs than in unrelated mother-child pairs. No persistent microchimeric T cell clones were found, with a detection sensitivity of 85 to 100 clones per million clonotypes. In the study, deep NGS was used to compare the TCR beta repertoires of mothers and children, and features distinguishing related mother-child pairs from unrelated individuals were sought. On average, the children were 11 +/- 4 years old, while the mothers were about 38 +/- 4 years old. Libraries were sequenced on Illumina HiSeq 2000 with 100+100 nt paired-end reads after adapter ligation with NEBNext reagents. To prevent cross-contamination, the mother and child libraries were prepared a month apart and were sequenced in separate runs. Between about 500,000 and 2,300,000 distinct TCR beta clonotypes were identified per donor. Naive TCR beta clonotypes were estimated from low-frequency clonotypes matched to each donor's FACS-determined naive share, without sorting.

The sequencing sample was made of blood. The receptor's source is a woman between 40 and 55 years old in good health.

The sequenced DNA is TGCAGCGTTGTATTCTCAGGGACCTTCAGATTTAGCACAGATACGCAGTATTTT. Its protein is CSVVFSGTFRFSTDTQYF. Recombination linked TRBV29-1 to TRBJ2-3; the D segment is perhaps TRBD1 or TRBD2, each sharing 5 matched bases. Sequences SQVTM (CDR1) and ANQGSEA (CDR2) are obtained from the germline V gene. The trim is 4 bases for V and 0 bases for J, with a gap of 23 bases between the germline ends. The cysteine opens and the phenylalanine closes a CDR3 of 18 amino acids. Left in the record is the CDR3 DNA by itself, 54 bases read in frame from the first base.